Given below is one TCR beta chain in context. This CDR3 spans 12 amino acids. Trimming stripped 8 bases from V and 5 bases from J, with 10 bases between. The germline CDR1 and CDR2 sequences are MDHEN and SYDVKM. This sample was taken from a study of T-cell memory formation after mild COVID-19. Each CDR3 protein gets one entry after TCRdb re-called the 5' RACE reads with MiXCR. The sample consists of approximately 150,000 distinct CDR3 sequences, under 7% of them appearing once. The TCR sequence derives from an adult woman who had mild COVID-19 (a few samples of this study predate the infection). Cell type and time point are not known. V and J are TRBV28 and TRBJ2-1; unclear D gene. The sequencing input was PBMCs or a T cell subset sorted from them (not recorded which). CDR3 region: CASGPLDNEQFF. As DNA, the CDR3 is TGTGCCAGCGGACCGCTGGACAATGAGCAGTTCTTC.